Below are 24 T cell receptor beta chains sequenced from a single sample in a study of blood T cells in healthy people across ages. For the second PCR, which ran for 7 to 11 cycles, a sample-barcoded 5' primer and a J-beta primer mix were used. A single record per CDR3 protein comes from TCRdb applying MiXCR to the 5' RACE reads. The sample yields about 930,000 distinct CDR3 sequences, 25% to 30% seen once. These data were likewise used in another study, on T cells of mothers and their children.

Material for sequencing was blood. These receptors were obtained from a woman in her forties in good health.

For this clonotype: A much larger clone is a single base away; this may be a read error. The V gene is TRBV20-1, the J gene TRBJ2-1, with D possibly TRBD2 on 7 matching bases. The CDR3 loop spans 16 amino acids. Germline lookup yields CDR1 DFQATT and CDR2 SNEGSKA (reference sequence). V lost 5 bases, J lost 10 bases, and 27 bases lay in between. In nucleotides, the CDR3 is TGCAGTGCTGGCCGGGGGGCCCTAGGGACCGGCTACGAGCAGTTCTTC. This translates into CSAGRGALGTGYEQFF.

This clonotype was seen more than once but under ten times. The junction shows a germline mismatch at one end, possibly a read error. Here the CDR3 reads CSAKGDTRYF. CDR3 coding DNA: TGCAGTGCTAAAGGCGATACGCGGTATTTT. The chain recombines TRBV20-1 with TRBJ2-3; D is undetermined. Germline V lookup: CDR1 DFQATT, CDR2 SNEGSKA (reference sequence). The CDR3 sequence is 10 residues long.

This clonotype showed up just a few times. This chain joins TRBV27 and TRBJ2-7, with D perhaps being TRBD1 or TRBD2 (5 bases each). V was shortened by 8 bases and J by 3 bases, with 14 bases between the two germline ends. The CDR3 has 13 residues. Germline CDR1 reads MNHEY; CDR2 reads SMNVEV (reference sequence). Here the CDR3 reads CASGRDGNYEQYF. DNA for the CDR3: TGTGCCAGCGGACGGGACGGAAACTACGAGCAGTACTTC.

This clonotype was seen repeatedly, ten times or more. V and J are TRBV12-3 or TRBV12-4 and TRBJ2-7; TRBD2 might be the D (5 bases). Trimming took off 3 bases at V and 2 bases at J, with 14 bases between the two ends. The CDR3 length is 15 residues. The CDR3, as DNA: TGTGCCAGCAGTTTTATGGCAGGTAGCGCCTACGAGCAGTACTTC. This gives the protein CASSFMAGSAYEQYF.

This clonotype was seen more than once but under ten times. The chain employs TRBV7-2 and TRBJ2-3; 8 bases fit TRBD1. The V gene's germline CDR1 is SGHTA and CDR2 FQGNSA. The CDR3 contains 14 residues. Trimming took 5 bases from V and 6 from J; bases not matched to a gene: 7. The DNA of the CDR3 is TGTGCCAGCAGCCGGACAGGGCTTCGTGATACGCAGTATTTT. Protein product: CASSRTGLRDTQYF.

This clonotype was detected a few times. This chain connects TRBV14 to TRBJ2-7, with D unresolved. Trimming took 10 bases from V and 8 from J, leaving 15 bases between them. The CDR3 sequence is 11 residues long. CDR1 is SGHDN and CDR2 is FVKESK in the germline V gene. The CDR3 DNA sequence: TGTGCCACCCCCGCGCTGGGTCAGCAGTACTTC. Its translation: CATPALGQQYF.

This clonotype was seen a few times. The rearrangement uses TRBV9 and TRBJ1-4; possible D gene TRBD1, 5 bases. Germline loops: CDR1 SGDLS, CDR2 YYNGEE. V shed 6 bases and J shed 4 bases, with 13 bases lying between them. This CDR3 comprises 14 residues. CDR3 region: CASNRDADNEKLFF. The CDR3 DNA is TGTGCCAGCAACCGGGACGCAGATAATGAAAAACTGTTTTTT.

The chain employs TRBV10-3 and TRBJ2-7, with a tentative D call TRBD2 (6 bases). This CDR3 comprises 13 residues. CDR1 and CDR2 from the germline V gene are ENHRY and SYGVKD. Trimming cost V 4 bases and J 2 bases, with 9 bases left between them. CDR3: CAISVPGAYEQYF. The CDR3 DNA sequence: TGTGCCATCAGTGTTCCGGGAGCCTACGAGCAGTACTTC.

This chain links TRBV4-3 with TRBJ2-6, with TRBD1 as a possible D gene (7 bases). V was clipped by 0 bases and J by 0 bases, with 15 bases between them. CDR3 length equals 19 residues. Germline CDR1 LGHNA, CDR2 YSLEER. The CDR3 nucleotides are TGCGCCAGCAGCCAAGATAGGGGGGACAGCAACTCTGGGGCCAACGTCCTGACTTTC. Protein: CASSQDRGDSNSGANVLTF.

This clonotype showed up just a few times. The chain links TRBV7-2 to TRBJ2-7; maybe TRBD1 (5 bases). The CDR3 contains 12 residues. Trimming left V 0 bases short and J 7 bases short, with 7 bases between. The germline V gene encodes CDR1 SGHTA and CDR2 FQGNSA. CDR3 DNA: TGTGCCAGCAGCTTAGCGCCAGGGGAGCAGTACTTC. It translates to CASSLAPGEQYF.

This clonotype was counted at least ten times. This chain uses TRBV4-1 with TRBJ2-7, with 9 bases lining up with TRBD1. V shed 4 bases and J 6 bases; nucleotides not matched to a gene: 7. Germline lookup yields CDR1 MGHRA and CDR2 YSYEKL. The CDR3 is 14 residues long. DNA for the CDR3: TGCGCCAGCAGCCGGTGGACAGGGGAGGGCGAGCAGTACTTC. It is translated as CASSRWTGEGEQYF.

The chain couples TRBV5-1 to TRBJ1-5; D remains unclear. V was shortened by 0 bases and J by 0 bases, with 10 bases between the two germline ends. This CDR3 has 16 residues. Germline CDR1 reads SGHRS; CDR2 reads YFSETQ. In nucleotides, the CDR3 is TGCGCCAGCAGCTTGGTCGGGGTGGGTAGCAATCAGCCCCAGCATTTT. Protein: CASSLVGVGSNQPQHF.

The V gene is TRBV20-1, the J gene TRBJ1-3, with 7 bases that match TRBD1. From germline, CDR1 is DFQATT and CDR2 SNEGSKA (reference sequence). Losses at the gene ends were 1 base for V and 0 bases for J; bases not matched to a gene: 6. The CDR3 is made up of 16 amino acids. CDR3 sequence: CSARGPRGASGNTIYF. CDR3 bases: TGCAGTGCTAGAGGCCCCAGGGGGGCCTCTGGAAACACCATATATTTT.

This clonotype was recorded many times. The chain links TRBV24-1 to TRBJ2-1; 12 bases map to TRBD2. The length of the CDR3 is 15 residues. After removal of 8 bases from V and 5 bases from J, the junction contained 6 bases not matched to a gene. Looked up from germline, CDR1 is KGHDR and CDR2 is SFDVKD. Here the CDR3 reads CATMTSGGANNEQFF. In nucleotides, the CDR3 is TGTGCCACCATGACTAGCGGGGGAGCTAACAATGAGCAGTTCTTC.

This clonotype was seen ten or more times. The J gene is TRBJ2-7, the V gene TRBV29-1; no reliable D call. CDR3 length equals 12 residues. Between the trimmed V and J ends, which lost 0 bases and 4 bases, there was a span of 7 bases. CDR1 is SQVTM and CDR2 is ANQGSEA in the germline V gene. This CDR3 is CSVEDQGYEQYF. CDR3 nucleotides: TGCAGCGTTGAAGATCAAGGGTACGAGCAGTACTTC.

About this clonotype: A read error may explain this, as a much larger clone is one base away. V is TRBV4-3 and J is TRBJ1-1; D ambiguous. The V gene's germline CDR1 is LGHNA and CDR2 YSLEER. The CDR3 is made up of 18 amino acids. The CDR3 DNA follows: TGCGCCAGCGGCCAAGATCGGTGGTCAGGAGGCGTTAACACTGAAGCTTTCTTT. Its translation is CASGQDRWSGGVNTEAFF.

This chain connects TRBV30 to TRBJ2-7; 8 nucleotides match TRBD2. The CDR3 totals 17 residues. V dropped 2 bases and J dropped 0; count of bases not matched to a gene: 12. Germline loops: CDR1 GTSNPN, CDR2 SVGIG (reference sequence). The CDR3 spells CAWSPRGKRGSSYEQYF. The CDR3 nucleotides read TGTGCCTGGAGTCCCCGCGGGAAGCGGGGGAGCTCCTACGAGCAGTACTTC.

In this sample, this clonotype turned up a few times. The rearrangement joins TRBV6-6 to TRBJ1-2; D is ambiguous. This CDR3 spans 16 amino acids. From germline, CDR1 is MNHNY and CDR2 SVGAGI (reference sequence). Trimming removed 4 bases at V and 0 bases at J, with 15 bases between. The CDR3 loop is CASSSRRTLANYGYTF. The CDR3 DNA follows: TGTGCCAGCAGTTCCAGAAGAACCTTAGCTAACTATGGCTACACCTTC.

In regard to this clonotype: Given the absence of the conserved phenylalanine or tryptophan at the CDR3 end, a read error is likely. J is TRBJ2-1 and V is TRBV29-1; 14 bases agree with TRBD2. The junction had 7 bases not matched to a gene; V was cut back by 8 bases and J by 7 bases. Germline CDR1 and CDR2: SQVTM and ANQGSEA. The CDR3 consists of 14 residues. The CDR3 loop reads CSLVGTSGGNEQFL. CDR3 nucleotide sequence: TGCAGCCTCGTGGGGACTAGCGGGGGAAATGAGCAGTTCTTA.

The chain uses TRBV28 and TRBJ2-4; 11 nucleotides align to TRBD2. The tail of the sequence fits TRBJ2-7 better, so the J call may be wrong. Germline CDR1 MDHEN, CDR2 SYDVKM. There are 16 residues in the CDR3. Here the CDR3 DNA reads TGTGCCAGCAGTTTCGGCTCTAGCGGGGGGACCTACGAGCAGTACTTC. It encodes CASSFGSSGGTYEQYF.

Only a few counts were recorded for this clonotype. The chain recombines TRBV29-1 with TRBJ1-1; D uncertain. This CDR3 region has 12 residues. The V end was cut by 4 bases, the J end by 7 bases, with 13 bases between. In germline, CDR1 is SQVTM, CDR2 ANQGSEA. The DNA of the CDR3 is TGCAGCGTTGTTCCCAGGACTCTTGAAGCTTTCTTT. Translated: CSVVPRTLEAFF.

This clonotype was found many times. The chain employs TRBV20-1 and TRBJ2-3; no definite D call. This CDR3 has 16 amino acids. CDR1 and CDR2 from the germline V gene are DFQATT and SNEGSKA (reference sequence). Trimming pared 6 bases from V and 1 base from J, leaving 20 bases between. In DNA, the CDR3 is TGCAGTGCATCTCGAGGACGGGCTGGCGGCACAGATACGCAGTATTTT. Protein product: CSASRGRAGGTDTQYF.

This clonotype has a count of ten or more. V gene TRBV28 combines with J gene TRBJ2-7, with 9 bases aligning to TRBD1. V lost 8 bases, J lost 4 bases, and 9 bases stayed unmatched. This CDR3 is built from 14 residues. From germline, CDR1 is MDHEN and CDR2 SYDVKM. The CDR3 DNA reads TGTGCCAGCGTCGACAGGGGGGGGGCTTACGAGCAGTACTTC. Translated, it gives CASVDRGGAYEQYF. Looking up the rest from reference TRBV28 and TRBJ2-7 gives the full variable domain: DVKVTQSSRYLVKRTGEKVFLECVQDMDHENMFWYRQDPGLGLRLIYFSYDVKMKEKGDIPEGYSVSREKKERFSLILESASTNQTSMYLCASVDRGGAYEQYFGPGTRLTVT.

The chain is built from TRBV28 and TRBJ2-3; D not certain. The germline V and J ends were trimmed by 3 bases and 0 bases, with 10 bases remaining between them. The CDR3 runs 15 residues. Germline CDR1 MDHEN, CDR2 SYDVKM. The CDR3 spells CASSFSGPSTDTQYF. The CDR3 DNA follows: TGTGCCAGCAGTTTCTCTGGGCCTAGCACAGATACGCAGTATTTT.